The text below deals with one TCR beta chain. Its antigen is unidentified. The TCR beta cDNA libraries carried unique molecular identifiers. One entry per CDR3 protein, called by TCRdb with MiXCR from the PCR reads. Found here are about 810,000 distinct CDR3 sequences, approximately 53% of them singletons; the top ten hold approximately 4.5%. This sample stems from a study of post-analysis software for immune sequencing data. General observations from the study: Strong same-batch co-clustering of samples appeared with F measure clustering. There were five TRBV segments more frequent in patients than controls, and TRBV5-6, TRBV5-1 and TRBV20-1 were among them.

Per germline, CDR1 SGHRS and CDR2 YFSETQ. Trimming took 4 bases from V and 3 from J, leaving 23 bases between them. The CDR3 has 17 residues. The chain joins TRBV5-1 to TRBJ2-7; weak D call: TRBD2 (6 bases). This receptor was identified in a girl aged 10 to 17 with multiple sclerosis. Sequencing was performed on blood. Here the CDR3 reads CASSPLRAGRNNYEQYF. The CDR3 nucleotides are TGCGCCAGCAGCCCCCTTCGCGCGGGGAGGAACAACTACGAGCAGTACTTC.